This record looks at one T cell receptor beta chain sequence and its context. Produced via immunoSEQ multiplex PCR; TCRdb's table is partial and in-frame only. The table shows 45,000 to 50,000 clones, with approximately 91% occurring only once. This entry belongs to a study of T cell changes during pregnancy in multiple sclerosis. The ends were cut back, 0 bases at V and 0 bases at J, with 13 bases in the middle. Germline-derived CDR1 and CDR2 are SGHTS and YDEGEE. The CDR3 spans 17 residues. This rearrangement joins TRBV5-8 to TRBJ2-1, with D possibly matching TRBD2 (5 bases). The sample was CD8+ T cells from peripheral blood mononuclear cells, taken after pregnancy. This receptor was taken from a female donor with multiple sclerosis, enrolled in a pregnancy study. CDR3 protein: CASSLALRVSSYNEQFF. Here the CDR3 DNA reads TGTGCCAGCAGCTTGGCTCTGAGGGTGAGCTCCTACAATGAGCAGTTCTTC.